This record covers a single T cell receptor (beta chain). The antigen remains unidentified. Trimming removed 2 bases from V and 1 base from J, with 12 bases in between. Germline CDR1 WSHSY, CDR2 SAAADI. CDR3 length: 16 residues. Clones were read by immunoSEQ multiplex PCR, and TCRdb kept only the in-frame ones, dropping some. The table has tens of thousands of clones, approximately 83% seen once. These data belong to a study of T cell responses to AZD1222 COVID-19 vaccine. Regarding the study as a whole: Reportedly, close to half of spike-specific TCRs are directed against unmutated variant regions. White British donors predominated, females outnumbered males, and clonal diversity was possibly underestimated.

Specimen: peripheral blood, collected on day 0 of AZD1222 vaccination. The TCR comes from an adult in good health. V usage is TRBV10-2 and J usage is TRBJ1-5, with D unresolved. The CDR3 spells CASSETQPGSNQPQHF. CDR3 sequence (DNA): TGCGCCAGCAGTGAGACACAACCTGGGAGCAATCAGCCCCAGCATTTT.